The 18 T cell receptor beta chains listed next were all sequenced from one sample in a study of human T cells and chemical hapten exposure. TCRdb passed the RACE reads through MiXCR, listing each CDR3 protein once. The sample lists about 290,000 distinct CDR3 sequences, roughly 8% occurring once. Noted time point: pre-sensitization, week 0. As for treatment: therapeutic diphenylcyclopropenone sensitization with weekly scalp DPC. The sequencing here drew on whole blood, taken in connection with sensitization to the hapten diphenylcyclopropenone (DPC). Receptors originate from a man aged 18 to 29 with alopecia areata. Some clones in this sample may be carry-over from other donors' samples.

The CDR3 sequence: CSAERRTRGLHNEQFF. CDR3 nucleotide sequence: TGCAGTGCGGAAAGAAGGACTAGAGGGCTCCACAATGAGCAGTTCTTC. The J gene is TRBJ2-1, the V gene TRBV20-1; 7 bases match TRBD2. Germline values: CDR1 DFQATT, CDR2 SNEGSKA (reference sequence). The CDR3 length is 16 residues. V shed 6 bases and J 5 bases; nucleotides not matched to a gene: 16.

This clonotype was seen more than once but under ten times. V is TRBV12-5 and J is TRBJ1-6; D is possibly TRBD1 (6 bases). The length of the CDR3 is 14 residues. CDR1 and CDR2 from the germline V gene are LGHNT and FRNRAP. V dropped 6 bases and J dropped 7 bases, with 13 bases sitting between them. CDR3 region: CASGPGQRNSPLHF. CDR3 bases: TGTGCTAGTGGCCCTGGACAGCGAAATTCACCCCTCCACTTT.

This clonotype was counted between two and nine times. The chain links TRBV10-3 to TRBJ1-1; perhaps TRBD1 as D (5 bases). The CDR3 covers 14 residues. The V gene's germline CDR1 is ENHRY and CDR2 SYGVKD. V was cut by 8 bases and J by 4 bases, with 17 bases left in between. The CDR3: CAIRRDQETTEAFF. The CDR3 DNA reads TGTGCCATCCGCCGGGACCAGGAGACCACTGAAGCTTTCTTT.

This clonotype turned up a few times. V is TRBV7-6 and J is TRBJ1-4; tentatively, D is TRBD1 (5 bases). The CDR3 loop spans 16 amino acids. CDR1 is SGHVS, CDR2 FNYEAQ, per germline. With 4 bases removed from V and 4 bases from J, the gap between germline ends came to 16 bases. CDR3 in DNA: TGTGCCAGCAGCTCCTACTACTTGGGACTTAATGAAAAACTGTTTTTT. Protein: CASSSYYLGLNEKLFF.

In its sample, this clonotype was seen a few times. The chain couples TRBV12-3 or TRBV12-4 to TRBJ2-3; 7 bases are a match to TRBD2. The ends lost 2 bases at V and 2 bases at J; junction bases unmatched: 4. CDR3 length: 15 amino acids. Written as DNA, the CDR3 is TGTGCCAGCAGTTTATCGGCGGGGGACACAGATACGCAGTATTTT. Its translation is CASSLSAGDTDTQYF.

In its sample, this clonotype was seen a few times. This chain connects TRBV10-3 to TRBJ2-2; D may be TRBD1 (5 bases). The CDR3 contains 15 residues. The ends were cut back, 10 bases at V and 5 bases at J, with 20 bases in the middle. Germline loops: CDR1 ENHRY, CDR2 SYGVKD. The CDR3: CATYGLQETTGELFF. As DNA, the CDR3 is TGTGCCACCTACGGGCTACAGGAGACTACCGGGGAGCTGTTTTTT.

This clonotype was counted a few times. This chain connects TRBV3-1 to TRBJ1-1; no clear D gene. The CDR3 is 15 amino acids. The V end was cut by 4 bases, the J end by 4 bases, with 16 bases between. The V gene's germline CDR1 is LGHDT and CDR2 YNNKEL (reference sequence). CDR3 loop: CASSLSTAASTEAFF. The CDR3 bases are TGTGCCAGCAGCCTTAGTACTGCGGCGAGCACTGAAGCTTTCTTT.

The chain carries TRBV9 and TRBJ2-6; D gene uncertain. Germline assignment: CDR1 SGDLS and CDR2 YYNGEE. Between the trimmed V and J ends, which lost 0 bases and 0 bases, there was a span of 7 bases. This CDR3 contains 16 residues. CDR3 bases: TGTGCCAGCAGCGTAGATTCCCTCTCTGGGGCCAACGTCCTGACTTTC. Translation: CASSVDSLSGANVLTF.

Concerning this clonotype: This may arise from a read error, as a much more abundant clone is one base away. The chain has TRBV4-1 and TRBJ1-1; a possible D gene is TRBD1 (6 bases). The CDR3 extends over 16 amino acids. Germline V CDR1 and CDR2: MGHRA, YSYEKL. The CDR3: CASGQSLPRGGTEAFF. The CDR3 nucleotides are TGCGCCAGCGGCCAATCCCTCCCGAGGGGGGGCACTGAAGCTTTCTTT.

The chain combines TRBV4-2 with TRBJ1-2; D unclear. The CDR3 length is 13 residues. The germline V gene has CDR1 LGHNA and CDR2 YNFKEQ. V lost 1 base and J lost 8, with 11 bases in between. CDR3 nucleotides: TGTGCCAGCAGCCAAGTTACAAGGGAGGGCTACACCTTC. Translation gives CASSQVTREGYTF.

This clonotype appeared a few times. This rearrangement joins TRBV7-8 to TRBJ1-2, with TRBD1 identical over 8 bases. The ends lost 5 bases at V and 6 bases at J; junction bases unmatched: 5. Germline assignment: CDR1 SGHVS and CDR2 FQNEAQ. This CDR3 is 13 amino acids long. The CDR3: CASSRDRGDGYTF. In DNA form, the CDR3 reads TGTGCCAGCAGCAGAGACAGGGGCGATGGCTACACCTTC. Full variable domain (remainder filled in from reference TRBV7-8 and TRBJ1-2): GAGVSQSPRYKVAKRGQDVALRCDPISGHVSLFWYQQALGQGPEFLTYFQNEAQLDKSGLPSDRFFAERPEGSVSTLKIQRTQQEDSAVYLCASSRDRGDGYTFGSGTRLTVV.

The rearrangement uses TRBV18 and TRBJ2-2, with D perhaps TRBD1 (5 bases). There are 16 residues in the CDR3. The ends were cut back, 2 bases at V and 2 bases at J, with 12 bases in the middle. From germline, CDR1 is KGHSH and CDR2 LQKENI. The CDR3 here is CASSPSLQGNTGELFF. In DNA, the CDR3 is TGTGCCAGCTCACCATCGTTGCAGGGTAACACCGGGGAGCTGTTTTTT.

The chain employs TRBV9 and TRBJ1-2; D possibly corresponds to TRBD1 (5 bases). Germline V gene lookup returns CDR1 SGDLS and CDR2 YYNGEE. V was pared by 1 base and J by 3 bases, with 13 bases between. The CDR3 is 15 residues long. The CDR3 loop is CASSVSAEGDYGYTF. The CDR3 region has the DNA TGTGCCAGCAGCGTATCCGCCGAAGGGGACTATGGCTACACCTTC.

This clonotype was seen more than once but under ten times. The V and J genes are TRBV4-1 and TRBJ2-1, with 11 positions matching TRBD2. CDR3 length: 19 amino acids. Looked up from germline, CDR1 is MGHRA and CDR2 is YSYEKL. Unmatched junction bases numbered 7, after V lost 0 bases and J lost 0 bases. This chain's CDR3 is CASSQETVAGGPSYNEQFF. The CDR3 DNA follows: TGCGCCAGCAGCCAAGAGACGGTAGCGGGGGGGCCCTCCTACAATGAGCAGTTCTTC.

This rearrangement joins TRBV7-2 to TRBJ2-3; the D is unclear. V was clipped by 2 bases and J by 4 bases, with 10 bases between them. Germline V gene sequence: CDR1 SGHTA, CDR2 FQGNSA. CDR3 length: 14 amino acids. The DNA of the CDR3 is TGTGCCAGCAGCTTATCCGTCGGGCCAGATACGCAGTATTTT. Protein: CASSLSVGPDTQYF.

In this sample, this clonotype turned up a few times. The rearrangement links TRBV7-2 to TRBJ2-2; no clear D. This CDR3 has 14 amino acids. Per the germline V gene, CDR1 is SGHTA and CDR2 is FQGNSA. Trimming took 0 bases from V and 4 from J, leaving 6 bases between them. For the CDR3, the DNA is TGTGCCAGCAGCTTAGCCCGGGCCACCGGGGAGCTGTTTTTT. It codes for CASSLARATGELFF. The full variable domain, rest sourced from reference TRBV7-2 and TRBJ2-2, is GAGVSQSPSNKVTEKGKDVELRCDPISGHTALYWYRQSLGQGLEFLIYFQGNSAPDKSGLPSDRFSAERTGGSVSTLTIQRTQQEDSAVYLCASSLARATGELFFGEGSRLTVL.

The chain has TRBV29-1 and TRBJ2-1; 9 bases fit TRBD1. Unmatched junction bases numbered 11, after V lost 4 bases and J lost 7 bases. The CDR3 has 15 residues. Germline CDR1 is SQVTM and CDR2 is ANQGSEA. CDR3 protein: CSVVPGQGHWNEQFF. The CDR3 DNA sequence: TGCAGCGTTGTGCCGGGACAGGGACATTGGAATGAGCAGTTCTTC.

V and J are TRBV9 and TRBJ2-7; D is perhaps TRBD1 (5 bases). This CDR3 has 14 residues. CDR1 and CDR2 (germline): SGDLS, YYNGEE. The V and J ends lost 4 bases and 1 base respectively, with 12 bases between them. The CDR3 protein is CASSQGVGSYEQYF. The CDR3 DNA reads TGTGCCAGCAGCCAAGGGGTGGGGTCCTACGAGCAGTACTTC.